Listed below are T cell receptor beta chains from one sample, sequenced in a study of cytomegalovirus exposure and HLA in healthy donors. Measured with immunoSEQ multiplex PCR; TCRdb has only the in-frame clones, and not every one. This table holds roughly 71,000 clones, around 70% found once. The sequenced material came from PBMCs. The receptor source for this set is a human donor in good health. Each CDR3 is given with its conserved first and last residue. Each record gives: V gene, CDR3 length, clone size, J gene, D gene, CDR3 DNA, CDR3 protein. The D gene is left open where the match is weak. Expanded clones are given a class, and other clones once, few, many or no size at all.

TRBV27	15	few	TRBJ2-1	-	TGTGCCAGCAGTCCGTTGGCTAGTGGCGGCAATGAGCAGTTCTTC	CASSPLASGGNEQFF
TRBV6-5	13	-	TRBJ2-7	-	TGTGCCAGCAGCCCCCAGTCGAAAGGAGCGCAGTACTTC	CASSPQSKGAQYF
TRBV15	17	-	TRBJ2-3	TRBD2	TGTGCCACCAGCAGAACGGGGACTAGCGGGGTGACAGATACGCAGTATTTT	CATSRTGTSGVTDTQYF
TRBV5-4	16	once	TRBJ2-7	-	TGTGCCAGCAGCACGTCGGGATTCACTAACGCCTACGAGCAGTACTTC	CASSTSGFTNAYEQYF
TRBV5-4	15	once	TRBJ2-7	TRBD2	TGTGCCAGCAGCTCGGGGGGGACCAAAGCGGGCGAGCAGTACTTC	CASSSGGTKAGEQYF
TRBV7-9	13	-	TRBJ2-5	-	TGTGCCAGCAGCCGAGCTCCTCGAGAGACCCAGTACTTC	CASSRAPRETQYF
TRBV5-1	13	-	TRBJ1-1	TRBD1	TGCGCCAGCAGCTTGACAGGGGAGACTGAAGCTTTCTTT	CASSLTGETEAFF
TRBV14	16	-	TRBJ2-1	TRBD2	TGTGCCAGCAGGGACACTACTAGCGGGGACTACAATGAGCAGTTCTTC	CASRDTTSGDYNEQFF
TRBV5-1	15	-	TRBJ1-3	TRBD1	TGCGCCAGCAGCGATGGGACAGGCTCTGGAAACACCATATATTTT	CASSDGTGSGNTIYF
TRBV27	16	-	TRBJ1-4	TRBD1	TGTGCCAGCAGTTTCCACGGGACAGGGGATGAGGAAAAACTGTTTTTT	CASSFHGTGDEEKLFF
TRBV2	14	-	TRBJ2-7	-	TGTGCCAGCCGGCCCCAGGGATCCTCCTACGAGCAGTACTTC	CASRPQGSSYEQYF
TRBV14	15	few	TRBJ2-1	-	TGTGCCAGCAGCCAAGACAGCGGTTCTTACAATGAGCAGTTCTTC	CASSQDSGSYNEQFF
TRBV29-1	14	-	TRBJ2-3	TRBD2	TGCAGCGTTAAAGCGGGAGGAGGGACAGATACGCAGTATTTT	CSVKAGGGTDTQYF
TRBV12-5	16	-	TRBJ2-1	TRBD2	TGTGCTAGTGGTGTTGGGACTAGCGGGAGGTCGTACGAGCAGTTCTTC	CASGVGTSGRSYEQFF
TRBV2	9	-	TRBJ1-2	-	TGTGCCAGCACCGGGGGCTACACCTTC	CASTGGYTF
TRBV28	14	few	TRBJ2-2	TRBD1	TGTGCCAGCAGGCCGGGACAGGGTTTTTGGGAGCTGTTTTTT	CASRPGQGFWELFF
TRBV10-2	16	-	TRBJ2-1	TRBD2	TGCGCCAGCAGTGAGTCTTTAGCGGGATACAACAATGAGCAGTTCTTC	CASSESLAGYNNEQFF
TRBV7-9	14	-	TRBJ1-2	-	TGTGCCAGCAGCGGCGGGACCCAGGAGGGCGGCTACACCTTC	CASSGGTQEGGYTF
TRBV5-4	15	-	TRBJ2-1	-	TGTGCCAGCAGCTTATCGGAGGGATCCTACAATGAGCAGTTCTTC	CASSLSEGSYNEQFF